This entry features one TCR beta chain sequence. The antigen is not known. The V end lost 3 bases, the J end lost 2 bases, and 9 bases lay between the germline ends. The CDR3 runs to 13 residues. Germline CDR1 is GTSNPN and CDR2 is SVGIG (reference sequence). The record originates from a study of Ad26.COV2.S vaccination and SARS-CoV-2 variants. Study in general: Donor had been placed in the Ad26.COV2.S arm of the COV1001 trial. Administration of Ad26.COV2.S was intramuscular, either once or twice 56 days apart. Study observations and caveats: Vaccinees displayed broader spike-specific TCR repertoires than placebo recipients. The TCR breadth and depth analyses may have understated or missed part of the total T cell responses.

The treatment is: about 20 received Ad26.COV2.S at low or high dose, single or two shots; about 5 received placebo; per-sample allocation not given. Following the first vaccine or placebo injection, samples were taken on day 63. Repertoires were generated with immunoSEQ multiplex PCR, while TCRdb's copy carries only in-frame clones and drops some. Of some 300,000 clones detected, 85% to 90% appear once; the ten largest clones hold under 2%. The sequencing here drew on peripheral blood, taken in a trial of Ad26.COV2.S vaccine versus placebo. The origin of this receptor is a person aged 18-60 years who received the Ad26.COV2.S COVID-19 vaccine or a placebo. The chain is built from TRBV30 and TRBJ2-3; D call uncertain. CDR3 amino acids: CAWRRSHTDTQYF. The CDR3 region has the DNA TGTGCCTGGAGGAGGTCACACACAGATACGCAGTATTTT.